Following are 31 T cell receptor beta chains from one sample sequenced in a study of sequential checkpoint blockade in melanoma. Clones were sequenced by immunoSEQ multiplex PCR, and TCRdb holds only the in-frame ones, with some missing. The table has around 18,000 clones, roughly four fifths seen once; the top ten hold approximately 35%. The treatment was: randomized to nivolumab then ipilimumab (arm A) or the reverse (arm B). The starting material was CD8+ T cells sorted from blood (inferred from file names), obtained from a patient given nivolumab and ipilimumab in sequence. The receptor source for this set is a human donor with melanoma.

The CDR3 reads CASSAEPAYTF. The CDR3 DNA sequence: TGTGCCAGCAGTGCCGAGCCCGCTTACACCTTC. The chain recombines TRBV2 with TRBJ1-2, with D hard to call. V was cut by 4 bases and J by 11 bases, with 11 bases left in between. CDR1 SNHLY and CDR2 FYNNEI come from the germline V gene. The CDR3 sequence is 11 residues long.

V usage is TRBV2 and J usage is TRBJ2-7; the match to TRBD2 covers 9 bases. CDR3 length: 14 residues. The V gene end was trimmed by 4 bases and the J gene end by 3 bases; junction bases not matched to a gene: 4. Looked up from germline, CDR1 is SNHLY and CDR2 is FYNNEI. CDR3 protein: CASSASGTSYEQYF. The CDR3 DNA is TGTGCCAGCAGTGCTAGCGGGACTAGCTACGAGCAGTACTTC.

Points on this clone: The sample carries other DNA sequences with the same CDR3. The V gene is TRBV5-4, the J gene TRBJ2-3, with 12 bases identical to TRBD2. Looked up from germline, CDR1 is SGHNT and CDR2 is YYREEE (reference sequence). The V segment lost 4 bases and the J segment 2 bases; nucleotides outside the gene matches: 5. This CDR3 is 16 amino acids long. The CDR3 DNA is TGTGCCAGCAGCCCCCTAGCGGGGGGGGCCACAGATACGCAGTATTTT. This codes for CASSPLAGGATDTQYF.

This sequence joins TRBV4-1 and TRBJ1-2, with D hard to call. The CDR3 sequence is 18 residues long. Germline V gene sequence: CDR1 MGHRA, CDR2 YSYEKL. With 0 bases removed from V and 2 bases from J, the gap between germline ends came to 19 bases. CDR3 region: CASSQDSLVPSGNYGYTF. As DNA, the CDR3 is TGCGCCAGCAGCCAAGATAGTCTAGTCCCCTCCGGGAACTATGGCTACACCTTC.

This clone is judged medium-sized. The rearrangement joins TRBV5-6 to TRBJ2-2, with TRBD2 matching over 10 bases. CDR3 length: 16 amino acids. Trimming cost V 4 bases and J 3 bases; bases outside gene matches: 6. Germline V gene lookup returns CDR1 SGHDT and CDR2 YYEEEE. The CDR3 DNA reads as TGTGCCAGCAGCCCTAGCGGGAGTCGGGACACCGGGGAGCTGTTTTTT. It translates to CASSPSGSRDTGELFF.

The chain employs TRBV30 and TRBJ2-2; D is unresolved. The CDR3 is 12 residues long. V was shortened by 0 bases and J by 6 bases, with 5 bases between the two germline ends. Per the germline V gene, CDR1 is GTSNPN and CDR2 is SVGIG (reference sequence). CDR3 coding DNA: TGTGCCTGGAGTGTCACAGCCGGGGAGCTGTTTTTT. It is translated as CAWSVTAGELFF.

This chain connects TRBV7-9 to TRBJ2-7, with D tentatively TRBD2 (5 bases). Trimming removed 4 bases at V and 5 bases at J, with 9 bases between. Germline CDR1 is SEHNR and CDR2 is FQNEAQ (reference sequence). This CDR3 has 12 residues. The CDR3 protein is CASSSARDEQYF. As DNA, the CDR3 is TGTGCCAGCAGCTCGGCGAGGGACGAGCAGTACTTC.

This clone was recorded a few times. The gene calls are TRBV7-9 and TRBJ1-3, with D unclear. With 2 bases removed from V and 0 bases from J, the gap between germline ends came to 8 bases. CDR1 and CDR2 from the germline V gene are SEHNR and FQNEAQ (reference sequence). The CDR3 is 15 residues long. The CDR3 sequence: CASSLIYSSGNTIYF. For the CDR3, the DNA is TGTGCCAGCAGCTTAATTTACAGCTCTGGAAACACCATATATTTT.

The chain uses TRBV9 and TRBJ1-2; possible D gene TRBD1, 5 bases. This CDR3 spans 14 amino acids. The germline gives CDR1 SGDLS, CDR2 YYNGEE. Trimming took 0 bases from V and 5 from J, leaving 11 bases between them. CDR3: CASSVAQAFYGYTF. The CDR3, as DNA: TGTGCCAGCAGCGTAGCACAGGCCTTTTATGGCTACACCTTC. The full variable domain, its missing parts supplied by reference TRBV9 and TRBJ1-2, is DSGVTQTPKHLITATGQRVTLRCSPRSGDLSVYWYQQSLDQGLQFLIQYYNGEERAKGNILERFSAQQFPDLHSELNLSSLELGDSALYFCASSVAQAFYGYTFGSGTRLTVV.

The V and J genes are TRBV10-1 and TRBJ1-6, with a weak D call TRBD1 (6 bases). V dropped 1 base and J dropped 9 bases, with 16 bases sitting between them. CDR3 length equals 16 residues. Germline V gene data show CDR1 as WNHNN and CDR2 as SYGVQD (reference sequence). The CDR3 reads CASSELLGAQLSPLHF. Written as DNA, the CDR3 is TGCGCCAGCAGTGAGTTGCTGGGGGCTCAACTTTCACCCCTCCACTTT.

The chain recombines TRBV6-4 with TRBJ2-4; 8 nucleotides agree with TRBD1. Germline V lookup: CDR1 MRHNA, CDR2 SNTAGT. The J segment lost 5 bases and the V segment lost 0 bases, leaving 3 bases of the junction unmatched. The length of the CDR3 is 15 residues. CDR3 residues: CASSDSAGGQNIQYF. The DNA for the CDR3 is TGTGCCAGCAGTGACTCAGCAGGGGGCCAAAACATTCAGTACTTC.

The chain combines TRBV4-1 with TRBJ2-1; D gene unclear. Germline CDR1 reads MGHRA; CDR2 reads YSYEKL. The CDR3 spans 16 residues. The ends were cut back, 0 bases at V and 2 bases at J, with 11 bases in the middle. The CDR3 region is CASSQEDVRTYNEQFF. CDR3 DNA sequence: TGCGCCAGCAGCCAAGAAGACGTGCGGACCTACAATGAGCAGTTCTTC.

The V and J genes are TRBV27 and TRBJ2-3; a weak D match, TRBD1 (6 bases). The germline V gene has CDR1 MNHEY and CDR2 SMNVEV (reference sequence). Trimming pared 5 bases from V and 2 bases from J, leaving 23 bases between. This CDR3 is built from 18 residues. CDR3 bases: TGTGCCAGCAGTACGTACCGGGACACCTTCTCCTACACAGATACGCAGTATTTT. It codes for CASSTYRDTFSYTDTQYF.

This rearrangement joins TRBV6-1 to TRBJ1-1; 10 bases align to TRBD1. The length of the CDR3 is 15 residues. The V gene end was trimmed by 5 bases and the J gene end by 4 bases; junction bases not matched to a gene: 7. The V gene's germline CDR1 is MNHNS and CDR2 SASEGT. The CDR3 loop reads CASSPTGTGATEAFF. CDR3 coding DNA: TGTGCCAGCAGTCCAACCGGGACAGGGGCCACTGAAGCTTTCTTT.

The chain joins TRBV4-2 to TRBJ2-1; 8 bases line up with TRBD1. The length of the CDR3 is 18 residues. Germline V lookup: CDR1 LGHNA, CDR2 YNFKEQ. Trimming cost V 1 base and J 7 bases; bases outside gene matches: 15. CDR3 sequence: CASSQVLTGTGDWNEQFF. Here the CDR3 DNA reads TGTGCCAGCAGCCAAGTTTTAACCGGGACAGGAGACTGGAATGAGCAGTTCTTC.

The rearrangement uses TRBV9 and TRBJ2-3; the match to TRBD2 covers 12 bases. Germline trimming cut 3 bases from V and 8 bases from J; bases unmatched to any gene: 7. The germline CDR1 and CDR2 sequences are SGDLS and YYNGEE. The CDR3 loop spans 15 amino acids. This chain's CDR3 is CASSALAGGGVTQYF. The DNA of the CDR3 is TGTGCCAGCAGCGCCCTAGCGGGAGGGGGTGTTACGCAGTATTTT.

In its sample, this clone ranks as medium-sized (0.01 to 0.1%). J is TRBJ2-1 and V is TRBV19; D gene ambiguous. V was cut by 3 bases and J by 4 bases, with 13 bases left in between. The CDR3 is 15 amino acids. Looked up from germline, CDR1 is LNHDA and CDR2 is SQIVND (reference sequence). The DNA of the CDR3 is TGTGCCAGTAGTATTAGCCCAGCCCTTTACAATGAGCAGTTCTTC. It encodes CASSISPALYNEQFF.

This clone was counted between two and nine times. A far larger clone is only one base removed, so a read error is likely. The chain is built from TRBV7-9 and TRBJ2-5, with 14 bases matching TRBD2. The end of the DNA is better explained by TRBJ2-7, so the J call may be wrong. The CDR3 covers 18 residues. Germline V gene sequence: CDR1 SEHNR, CDR2 FQNEAQ (reference sequence). The CDR3 nucleotides read TGTGCCAGCAGCTTGGAAGGGACTAGCGGGAGTCAAAGGGACGAGCAGTACTTC. The encoded protein is CASSLEGTSGSQRDEQYF.

This clone was counted only a few times. The CDR3 spells CASSLALAEDYEQYF. The DNA for the CDR3 is TGTGCCAGCAGCTTAGCACTAGCGGAGGACTACGAGCAGTACTTC. The V and J genes are TRBV7-9 and TRBJ2-7, with 8 bases fitting TRBD2. Germline V lookup: CDR1 SEHNR, CDR2 FQNEAQ (reference sequence). The CDR3 spans 15 residues. After removal of 0 bases from V and 3 bases from J, the junction contained 4 bases not matched to a gene.

This clone is termed medium-sized (0.01 to 0.1%). The chain couples TRBV4-2 to TRBJ1-1; unclear D gene. Trimming shortened V by 5 bases and J by 0 bases, and 4 bases separated the two germline ends. Germline V gene lookup returns CDR1 LGHNA and CDR2 YNFKEQ. This CDR3 is 12 amino acids long. The CDR3, as DNA: TGTGCCAGCAGCGCAGTGAACACTGAAGCTTTCTTT. Its protein is CASSAVNTEAFF.

V is TRBV9 and J is TRBJ2-1; TRBD1 matches 9 bases. The V and J ends lost 2 bases and 8 bases, in that order; junction bases with no gene match: 2. Per germline, CDR1 SGDLS and CDR2 YYNGEE. The CDR3 spans 13 residues. The CDR3 DNA reads as TGTGCCAGCAGCGTCGGACAGGGGTATGAGCAGTTCTTC. Encoded protein: CASSVGQGYEQFF.

J is TRBJ2-2 and V is TRBV14; no definite D call. Germline values: CDR1 SGHDN, CDR2 FVKESK. The CDR3 has 13 residues. V lost 8 bases, J lost 4 bases, and 11 bases lay in between. The CDR3 loop is CASFDFSTGELFF. The CDR3, as DNA: TGTGCCAGCTTTGACTTTAGCACCGGGGAGCTGTTTTTT.

This clone was recorded a few times. The chain carries TRBV4-2 and TRBJ2-3; 10 nucleotides agree with TRBD2. The CDR3 contains 16 residues. V was clipped by 1 base and J by 4 bases; unmatched bases: 5. Germline CDR1 reads LGHNA; CDR2 reads YNFKEQ. Here the CDR3 DNA reads TGTGCCAGCAGCCAAGCACCTAGCGGGGGAGCAGATACGCAGTATTTT. It yields the protein CASSQAPSGGADTQYF.

The chain has TRBV27 and TRBJ2-5; D may be TRBD2 (5 bases). Trimming shortened V by 2 bases and J by 2 bases, and 6 bases separated the two germline ends. This CDR3 is 13 amino acids long. Per germline, CDR1 MNHEY and CDR2 SMNVEV (reference sequence). Here the CDR3 reads CASSLGLQETQYF. For the CDR3, the DNA is TGTGCCAGCAGTTTAGGACTGCAAGAGACCCAGTACTTC.

This chain uses TRBV7-6 with TRBJ2-7; 12 nucleotides line up with TRBD1. The CDR3 covers 17 residues. From germline, CDR1 is SGHVS and CDR2 FNYEAQ. Trimming removed 5 bases from V and 4 bases from J; junction bases left unmatched: 12. CDR3 bases: TGTGCCAGCAGCCATGCCGGGACAGGGGGCGATGAATACGAGCAGTACTTC. The encoded protein is CASSHAGTGGDEYEQYF. Full variable domain (remainder filled in from reference TRBV7-6 and TRBJ2-7): GAGVSQSPRYKVTKRGQDVALRCDPISGHVSLYWYRQALGQGPEFLTYFNYEAQQDKSGLPNDRFSAERPEGSISTLTIQRTEQRDSAMYRCASSHAGTGGDEYEQYFGPGTRLTVT.

The rearrangement uses TRBV5-1 and TRBJ2-6, with D unclear. The CDR3 is 13 amino acids. V was shortened by 3 bases and J by 2 bases, with 3 bases between the two germline ends. The germline V gene has CDR1 SGHRS and CDR2 YFSETQ. CDR3 protein: CASSSAGANVLTF. In DNA form, the CDR3 reads TGCGCCAGCAGCTCGGCTGGGGCCAACGTCCTGACTTTC.

The gene calls are TRBV27 and TRBJ1-4; tentatively, D is TRBD1 (6 bases). The CDR3 spans 16 residues. CDR1 is MNHEY, CDR2 SMNVEV, per germline (reference sequence). Deletions cut 0 bases from V and 4 bases from J, with 12 bases between. DNA of the CDR3: TGTGCCAGCAGTTTATCATGGGGACAAAGTAATGAAAAACTGTTTTTT. It encodes CASSLSWGQSNEKLFF.

This chain uses TRBV6-1 with TRBJ2-5; 7 bases map to TRBD2. The CDR3 runs 18 residues. V shed 4 bases and J 0 bases; nucleotides not matched to a gene: 14. Per the germline V gene, CDR1 is MNHNS and CDR2 is SASEGT. The CDR3 loop reads CASSGRWAGDLYQETQYF. DNA of the CDR3: TGTGCCAGCAGTGGTAGGTGGGCGGGGGACCTGTACCAAGAGACCCAGTACTTC.

This clone has a single count. The gene calls are TRBV4-1 and TRBJ2-7; D call uncertain. The CDR3 extends over 14 amino acids. V lost 1 base and J 5 bases, leaving 12 bases between the germline ends. Germline CDR1 is MGHRA and CDR2 is YSYEKL. The CDR3 DNA reads as TGCGCCAGCAGCCAAGTATTAGATAAGAACGAGCAGTACTTC. Translated, it gives CASSQVLDKNEQYF.

V usage is TRBV7-6 and J usage is TRBJ2-7, with D unresolved. CDR1 is SGHVS and CDR2 is FNYEAQ in the germline V gene. V was pared by 1 base and J by 7 bases, with 11 bases between. The CDR3 runs to 13 residues. CDR3 nucleotides: TGTGCCAGCAGCTTAGGGGCAGGAAAGGAGCAGTACTTC. Protein product: CASSLGAGKEQYF.

The chain links TRBV27 to TRBJ2-4, with 7 bases aligning to TRBD2. The trim removed 4 bases at V and 5 bases at J, leaving 5 bases unmatched. Germline V CDR1 and CDR2: MNHEY, SMNVEV (reference sequence). CDR3 length: 14 amino acids. The CDR3 nucleotides are TGTGCCAGCAGTTCGACTAGCTCTGAAAACATTCAGTACTTC. Amino acids: CASSSTSSENIQYF.